The 4 T cell receptor beta chains below were found in one sample sequenced in a study of blood T cell repertoires in COVID-19. Profiled with immunoSEQ multiplex PCR; TCRdb holds only in-frame clones, not every one. The sample includes around 130,000 clones, roughly 80% of them seen just once. Sequenced sample: peripheral blood. All receptors come from a human donor in a cohort sampled during active COVID-19.

The chain links TRBV6-5 to TRBJ2-7, with a tentative D call TRBD1 (5 bases). Trimming pared 2 bases from V and 2 bases from J, leaving 7 bases between. Germline V lookup: CDR1 MNHEY, CDR2 SVGAGI. The CDR3 contains 13 residues. The CDR3 region is CASSYGATYEQYF. The CDR3 coding sequence is TGTGCCAGCAGTTACGGGGCTACCTACGAGCAGTACTTC.

CDR3 coding DNA: TGCAGTGCTAGTTCCCGGGACAGGGGGGAAAAACTGTTTTTT. As protein: CSASSRDRGEKLFF. This chain joins TRBV20-1 and TRBJ1-4; 11 nucleotides agree with TRBD1. The CDR3 runs to 14 residues. With 3 bases clipped from V and 8 bases from J, the junction kept 5 bases outside the gene matches. Germline V gives CDR1 DFQATT, CDR2 SNEGSKA (reference sequence).

The table lists this clone with a few counts. This sequence joins TRBV12-3 or TRBV12-4 and TRBJ1-2, with TRBD1 matching 7 bases. The ends lost 6 bases at V and 5 bases at J; junction bases unmatched: 6. CDR3 size: 13 residues. This chain's CDR3 is CASSPGQKYGYTF. The CDR3 bases are TGTGCCAGCAGCCCGGGACAGAAATATGGCTACACCTTC.

V and J are TRBV19 and TRBJ2-7, with D perhaps TRBD1 (5 bases). Germline assignment: CDR1 LNHDA and CDR2 SQIVND (reference sequence). There are 14 residues in the CDR3. V lost 3 bases, J lost 2 bases, and 11 bases lay in between. The CDR3 coding sequence is TGTGCCAGTAGTATGTCAGGGCAACCCTACGAGCAGTACTTC. Protein sequence: CASSMSGQPYEQYF.